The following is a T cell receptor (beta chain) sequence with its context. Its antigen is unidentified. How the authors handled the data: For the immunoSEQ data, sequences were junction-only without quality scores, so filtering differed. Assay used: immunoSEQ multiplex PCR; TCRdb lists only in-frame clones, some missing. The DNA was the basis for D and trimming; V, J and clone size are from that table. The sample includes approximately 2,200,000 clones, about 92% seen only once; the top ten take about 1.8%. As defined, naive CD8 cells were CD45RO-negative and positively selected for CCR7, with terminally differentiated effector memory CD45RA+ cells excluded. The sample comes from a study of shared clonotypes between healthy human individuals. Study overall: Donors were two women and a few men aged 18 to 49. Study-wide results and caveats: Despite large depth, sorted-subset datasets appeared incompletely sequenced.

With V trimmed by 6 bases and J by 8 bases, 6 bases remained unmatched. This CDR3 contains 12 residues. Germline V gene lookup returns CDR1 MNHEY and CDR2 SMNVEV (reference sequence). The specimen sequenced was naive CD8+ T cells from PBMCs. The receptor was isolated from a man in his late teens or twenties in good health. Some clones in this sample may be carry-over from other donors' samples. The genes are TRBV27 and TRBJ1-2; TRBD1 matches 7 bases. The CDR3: CASREGGGGYTF. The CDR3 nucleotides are TGTGCCAGCAGGGAAGGGGGCGGCGGCTACACCTTC.